This passage covers 25 T cell receptor beta chains from one sample sequenced in a study of CD8+ T cells in alopecia areata. After isolation, RNA underwent reverse transcription to generate cDNA as the sequencing template. Produced via immunoSEQ multiplex PCR; TCRdb's table is partial and in-frame only. The sample yields fewer than 150,000 clones, around 60% seen once. The sample was CD4+ T cells sorted from blood, taken at week 0. The source is a human donor with alopecia areata.

The genes are TRBV29-1 and TRBJ1-1; perhaps TRBD1 as D (6 bases). The CDR3 length is 14 residues. Per the germline V gene, CDR1 is SQVTM and CDR2 is ANQGSEA. Trimming took 6 bases from V and 6 from J, leaving 20 bases between them. The CDR3 is CSVLPTGYRAEAFF. Written as DNA, the CDR3 is TGCAGCGTCCTACCGACAGGTTATAGGGCTGAAGCTTTCTTT. Variable domain in full (rest from reference TRBV29-1 and TRBJ1-1): SAVISQKPSRDICQRGTSLTIQCQVDSQVTMMFWYRQQPGQSLTLIATANQGSEATYESGFVIDKFPISRPNLTFSTLTVSNMSPEDSSIYLCSVLPTGYRAEAFFGQGTRLTVV.

The chain links TRBV7-2 to TRBJ2-1; 7 bases agree with TRBD1. The CDR3 consists of 15 residues. V lost 0 bases to trimming and J lost 5 bases; unmatched junction nucleotides: 4. Germline V gives CDR1 SGHTA, CDR2 FQGNSA. DNA of the CDR3: TGTGCCAGCAGCTTAGCGGGACAGACTAACAATGAGCAGTTCTTC. It is translated as CASSLAGQTNNEQFF.

The CDR3 DNA reads as TGTGCCAGCAGTTACACTAAGCGGGAGCAGTTCTTC. Amino acids: CASSYTKREQFF. The chain has TRBV28 and TRBJ2-1; maybe TRBD2 (5 bases). Per germline, CDR1 MDHEN and CDR2 SYDVKM. The germline V and J ends were trimmed by 4 bases and 10 bases, with 11 bases remaining between them. The CDR3 is 12 residues long.

This clone was seen a handful of times. The chain recombines TRBV4-2 with TRBJ1-4; D remains unclear. V lost 1 base and J 3 bases, leaving 9 bases between the germline ends. The CDR3 has 15 residues. Germline assignment: CDR1 LGHNA and CDR2 YNFKEQ. CDR3 bases: TGTGCCAGCAGCCAAGTCGAGGAGTCTAATGAAAAACTGTTTTTT. This gives the protein CASSQVEESNEKLFF.

The sample holds a few counts of this clone. This chain connects TRBV27 to TRBJ1-5; unclear D gene. The CDR3 loop spans 17 amino acids. From germline, CDR1 is MNHEY and CDR2 SMNVEV (reference sequence). Trimming removed 5 bases from V and 0 bases from J, with 17 bases in between. CDR3 protein: CASSLGGSVGSNQPQHF. The CDR3 DNA is TGTGCCAGCAGTCTAGGAGGGTCGGTGGGTAGCAATCAGCCCCAGCATTTT.

Remarks on this clone: Other nucleotide sequences in the sample specify the same CDR3. The rearrangement links TRBV5-1 to TRBJ2-5; D may match TRBD1 or TRBD2 (5 bases each). Between the trimmed V and J ends, which lost 4 bases and 1 base, there was a span of 11 bases. The CDR3 contains 14 residues. Germline V gene data show CDR1 as SGHRS and CDR2 as YFSETQ. The CDR3 reads CASSLGTAQETQYF. CDR3 DNA: TGCGCCAGCAGCCTAGGGACGGCCCAAGAGACCCAGTACTTC.

The chain employs TRBV29-1 and TRBJ2-1, with 9 bases identical to TRBD1. The CDR3 length is 14 residues. Trimming took 7 bases from V and 9 from J; bases not matched to a gene: 13. CDR1 and CDR2 from the germline V gene are SQVTM and ANQGSEA. The chain's CDR3 is CSAARGQGLGEQFF. DNA for the CDR3: TGCAGCGCCGCCCGGGGACAGGGATTAGGTGAGCAGTTCTTC.

There are a few counts of this clone. V is TRBV5-1 and J is TRBJ2-1; 9 positions agree with TRBD2. Trimming took 4 bases from V and 6 from J; bases not matched to a gene: 5. The CDR3 extends over 14 amino acids. CDR1 is SGHRS, CDR2 YFSETQ, per germline. CDR3 sequence reads: CASSIQAGGNEQFF. In DNA, the CDR3 is TGCGCCAGCAGCATCCAAGCGGGAGGCAATGAGCAGTTCTTC.

V and J are TRBV9 and TRBJ1-5; D not certain. Germline-derived CDR1 and CDR2 are SGDLS and YYNGEE. The CDR3 is 15 amino acids. Between the trimmed V and J ends, which lost 0 bases and 4 bases, there was a span of 11 bases. The CDR3 nucleotides read TGTGCCAGCAGCGTAGGCCCAGCTCGGAATCAGCCCCAGCATTTT. Amino acid sequence: CASSVGPARNQPQHF.

This clone has more than one count but fewer than ten. The chain couples TRBV4-1 to TRBJ1-4, with D uncertain. V shed 1 base and J shed 2 bases, with 11 bases lying between them. The CDR3 is 16 amino acids. Germline V CDR1 and CDR2: MGHRA, YSYEKL. The CDR3 DNA reads TGCGCCAGCAGCCAAGGCGACATGGCTACTAATGAAAAACTGTTTTTT. It translates to CASSQGDMATNEKLFF.

This clone was counted once. This chain joins TRBV15 and TRBJ2-3; 7 bases fit TRBD2. J was trimmed by 1 base and V by 4 bases; bases with no gene match: 8. Germline CDR1 and CDR2: LNHNV and YYDKDF (reference sequence). The CDR3 contains 16 residues. The CDR3 DNA reads as TGTGCCACCAGCACTTCCCGGACTAGGCGCACAGATACGCAGTATTTT. It encodes CATSTSRTRRTDTQYF.

The J gene is TRBJ1-5, the V gene TRBV6-6, with D hard to call. The CDR3 totals 13 residues. Trimming cost V 2 bases and J 7 bases, with 9 bases left between them. CDR1 is MNHNY, CDR2 SVGAGI, per germline (reference sequence). As DNA, the CDR3 is TGTGCCAGCAGTTACACCATCCGGCAGCCCCAGCATTTT. Its translation: CASSYTIRQPQHF.

This clone showed up just a few times. The rearrangement joins TRBV5-1 to TRBJ1-1, with 7 positions matching TRBD1. V dropped 5 bases and J dropped 3; count of bases not matched to a gene: 4. The CDR3 spans 13 residues. Germline V gene data show CDR1 as SGHRS and CDR2 as YFSETQ. DNA of the CDR3: TGCGCCAGCAGAACCGGGACAGACACTGAAGCTTTCTTT. Translation: CASRTGTDTEAFF.

This clone showed up just a few times. The CDR3 DNA reads TGTGCCAGCAGTTACGGGGCAGGGGAGGGTTACGAGCAGTACTTC. It translates to CASSYGAGEGYEQYF. The chain combines TRBV6-5 with TRBJ2-7, with D possibly being TRBD2 (7 bases). The CDR3 sequence is 15 residues long. In germline, CDR1 is MNHEY, CDR2 SVGAGI. Trimming removed 2 bases at V and 4 bases at J, with 15 bases between.

The chain is built from TRBV28 and TRBJ2-7; D may correspond to TRBD1 or TRBD2 (6 bases each). Germline CDR1 reads MDHEN; CDR2 reads SYDVKM. Trimming pared 2 bases from V and 2 bases from J, leaving 25 bases between. The CDR3 consists of 19 residues. The DNA of the CDR3 is TGTGCCAGCAGTTTACCCCGGGCCCCGGGGGCGTCAATAACCTACGAGCAGTACTTC. Its translation is CASSLPRAPGASITYEQYF.

This clone has more than one count but fewer than ten. The V call is TRBV7-8, the J call TRBJ2-3; TRBD2 matches 11 bases. The CDR3 has 18 amino acids. V gave up 5 bases and J gave up 4 bases; unmatched junction bases: 14. The germline V gene has CDR1 SGHVS and CDR2 FQNEAQ. CDR3: CASSPYFTSGRISDTQYF. As DNA, the CDR3 is TGTGCCAGCAGCCCTTATTTCACTAGCGGGAGAATTTCAGATACGCAGTATTTT.

This chain uses TRBV5-1 with TRBJ1-4; D is uncertain. V lost 2 bases, J lost 0 bases, and 5 bases lay in between. Germline V gives CDR1 SGHRS, CDR2 YFSETQ. CDR3 length: 14 residues. This CDR3 reads CASSLTATNEKLFF. CDR3 coding DNA: TGCGCCAGCAGCTTAACAGCAACTAATGAAAAACTGTTTTTT.

The chain is built from TRBV7-9 and TRBJ2-5; tentatively, D is TRBD2 (6 bases). The CDR3 loop spans 13 amino acids. The germline CDR1 and CDR2 sequences are SEHNR and FQNEAQ (reference sequence). Trimming removed 8 bases at V and 3 bases at J, with 13 bases between. CDR3 in amino acids: CASSRGEEETQYF. DNA of the CDR3: TGTGCCAGCTCCCGAGGGGAGGAAGAGACCCAGTACTTC.

Worth noting for this clone: At one end the junction does not follow the germline gene, possibly because of a read error. J is TRBJ1-1 and V is TRBV4-1, with D unresolved. Germline V CDR1 and CDR2: MGHRA, YSYEKL. This CDR3 is built from 11 residues. The chain's CDR3 is CASSQDNRAVF. In DNA, the CDR3 is TGCGCCAGCAGCCAAGATAATAGGGCCGTCTTT.

This clone appeared a few times. The chain couples TRBV29-1 to TRBJ2-2; D gene unclear. Trimming shortened V by 6 bases and J by 8 bases, and 22 bases separated the two germline ends. There are 15 residues in the CDR3. The germline V gene has CDR1 SQVTM and CDR2 ANQGSEA. CDR3 coding DNA: TGCAGCGTGCCCCACCCGGGTCCTATCCCAGGGGAGCTGTTTTTT. It encodes CSVPHPGPIPGELFF.

V is TRBV7-2 and J is TRBJ1-1; TRBD1 might be the D (5 bases). The V gene's germline CDR1 is SGHTA and CDR2 FQGNSA. The CDR3 sequence is 16 residues long. V was clipped by 4 bases and J by 3 bases, with 18 bases between them. In DNA form, the CDR3 reads TGTGCCAGCAGCTCCGGGACCGGGATTCTTGACACTGAAGCTTTCTTT. Translated: CASSSGTGILDTEAFF. Complete variable domain (other parts from reference TRBV7-2 and TRBJ1-1): GAGVSQSPSNKVTEKGKDVELRCDPISGHTALYWYRQSLGQGLEFLIYFQGNSAPDKSGLPSDRFSAERTGGSVSTLTIQRTQQEDSAVYLCASSSGTGILDTEAFFGQGTRLTVV.

The sample holds one count of this clone. The chain uses TRBV7-2 and TRBJ2-2, with D uncertain. The germline CDR1 and CDR2 sequences are SGHTA and FQGNSA. The CDR3 has 13 residues. V lost 1 base to trimming and J lost 6 bases, with 6 bases between them. CDR3 coding DNA: TGTGCCAGCAGCTTAGGGTTGTCCGGGGAGCTGTTTTTT. Its protein is CASSLGLSGELFF.

This chain connects TRBV9 to TRBJ1-4, with 9 nucleotides matching TRBD1. Trimming took 3 bases from V and 8 from J; bases not matched to a gene: 2. CDR3 size: 13 residues. The germline V gene encodes CDR1 SGDLS and CDR2 YYNGEE. As DNA, the CDR3 is TGTGCCAGCAGCGGAGGACAGGGGGAAAAACTGTTTTTT. Protein sequence: CASSGGQGEKLFF. Supplemented by reference TRBV9 and TRBJ1-4, the full variable domain reads DSGVTQTPKHLITATGQRVTLRCSPRSGDLSVYWYQQSLDQGLQFLIQYYNGEERAKGNILERFSAQQFPDLHSELNLSSLELGDSALYFCASSGGQGEKLFFGSGTQLSVL.

This clone was observed many times. This chain connects TRBV5-4 to TRBJ1-5; 9 nucleotides agree with TRBD1. Germline V gene lookup returns CDR1 SGHNT and CDR2 YYREEE (reference sequence). The CDR3 runs 15 residues. The trim removed 4 bases at V and 2 bases at J, leaving 4 bases unmatched. CDR3: CASSLRTGGNQPQHF. The DNA of the CDR3 is TGTGCCAGCAGCCTCAGGACAGGGGGCAATCAGCCCCAGCATTTT. The whole variable domain, remainder taken from reference TRBV5-4 and TRBJ1-5, is ETGVTQSPTHLIKTRGQQVTLRCSSQSGHNTVSWYQQALGQGPQFIFQYYREEENGRGNFPPRFSGLQFPNYSSELNVNALELDDSALYLCASSLRTGGNQPQHFGDGTRLSIL.

The chain employs TRBV28 and TRBJ1-1; TRBD1 might be the D (5 bases). The V gene's germline CDR1 is MDHEN and CDR2 SYDVKM. Trimming removed 5 bases from V and 4 bases from J, with 23 bases in between. The CDR3 is 17 residues long. The CDR3 loop reads CASSTAPLSWRGTEAFF. The DNA for the CDR3 is TGTGCCAGCAGTACCGCCCCGCTCTCATGGAGGGGCACTGAAGCTTTCTTT.